Listed here are 19 T cell receptor beta chains from one sample, sequenced in a study of T cells in Graves' hyperthyroidism and ophthalmopathy. TCR beta CDR3 sequences were amplified from RNA transcripts. HTBI primers were the set used in a first-round RT-PCR of the TCR CDR3. TCRdb processed the multiplex PCR reads anew with MiXCR; each CDR3 protein has one entry. The sample lists approximately 500,000 distinct CDR3 sequences, about half seen once, with approximately 8.4% in the top ten. Sequencing used peripheral blood or thyroid tissue (not recorded which). The receptors stem from a woman aged 18 to 35 with Graves' hyperthyroidism.

The CDR3 region has the DNA TGTGCCAGCAGTTTAATTACAGGGGCCCGATTGGGGGCCAACGTCCTGACTTTC. Translated: CASSLITGARLGANVLTF. V gene TRBV27 combines with J gene TRBJ2-6, with TRBD1 matching over 7 bases. The CDR3 consists of 18 residues. The V gene end was trimmed by 2 bases and the J gene end by 4 bases; junction bases not matched to a gene: 11. Germline V lookup: CDR1 MNHEY, CDR2 SMNVEV (reference sequence).

V and J are TRBV20-1 and TRBJ1-2, with a weak D call TRBD1 (5 bases). The CDR3 is made up of 13 amino acids. Per the germline V gene, CDR1 is DFQATT and CDR2 is SNEGSKA (reference sequence). The V gene lost 0 bases and the J gene lost 8 bases, with 13 bases spanning the gap. For the CDR3, the DNA is TGCAGTGCTAGAGATCCTGGGGCAGCGGGCTACACCTTC. Its protein is CSARDPGAAGYTF.

This chain connects TRBV7-9 to TRBJ2-5; 11 bases are shared with TRBD2. There are 16 residues in the CDR3. The J segment lost 7 bases and the V segment lost 7 bases, leaving 14 bases of the junction unmatched. The germline CDR1 and CDR2 sequences are SEHNR and FQNEAQ (reference sequence). CDR3 sequence: CASTPVGTSGLRTQYF. CDR3 DNA sequence: TGTGCCAGCACTCCGGTGGGGACTAGCGGACTCAGGACCCAGTACTTC.

A few counts support this clonotype. This chain joins TRBV7-3 and TRBJ1-1; 7 bases map to TRBD1. CDR3 length equals 14 residues. V dropped 6 bases and J dropped 6; count of bases not matched to a gene: 10. Germline CDR1 is SGHTA and CDR2 is FQGTGA. CDR3 sequence (DNA): TGTGCCAGCAGTACCGACAGGGTGAGCCCTGAAGCTTTCTTT. As protein: CASSTDRVSPEAFF.

This clonotype was recorded many times. J is TRBJ2-5 and V is TRBV19; D may be TRBD2 (6 bases). Deletions cut 6 bases from V and 1 base from J, with 12 bases between. The CDR3 totals 14 residues. The germline V gene encodes CDR1 LNHDA and CDR2 SQIVND (reference sequence). The CDR3 region is CASSGQGGQETQYF. The CDR3 DNA follows: TGTGCCAGTAGCGGCCAGGGAGGCCAAGAGACCCAGTACTTC.

This clonotype was recorded once. A read error may account for a junction end that differs from germline. V gene TRBV7-2 combines with J gene TRBJ2-2; perhaps TRBD2 as D (7 bases). Germline V gene data show CDR1 as SGHTA and CDR2 as FQGNSA. The CDR3 runs to 16 residues. CDR3 protein: CASRPEGGRQGRELLF. The CDR3 DNA follows: TGTGCCAGCAGACCCGAGGGGGGGCGGCAAGGCAGGGAGCTGCTTTTT.

The genes are TRBV10-3 and TRBJ2-5; D might be TRBD1 (5 bases). The CDR3 runs to 13 residues. The germline V gene encodes CDR1 ENHRY and CDR2 SYGVKD. The ends were cut back, 10 bases at V and 7 bases at J, with 19 bases in the middle. CDR3 coding DNA: TGTGCCACCGCCGGACAACCGGTGGGGACCCAGTACTTC. Translating gives CATAGQPVGTQYF.

The chain couples TRBV20-1 to TRBJ2-1, with D unclear. The length of the CDR3 is 15 residues. Trimming removed 0 bases at V and 1 base at J, with 10 bases between. Germline V gene lookup returns CDR1 DFQATT and CDR2 SNEGSKA (reference sequence). CDR3 loop: CSARDQLGSYNEQFF. The CDR3 DNA is TGCAGTGCTAGAGATCAGTTGGGTTCCTACAATGAGCAGTTCTTC.

The V call is TRBV20-1, the J call TRBJ1-3; 9 bases agree with TRBD1. CDR3 length: 14 residues. The J segment lost 2 bases and the V segment lost 5 bases, leaving 4 bases of the junction unmatched. Germline assignment: CDR1 DFQATT and CDR2 SNEGSKA (reference sequence). This CDR3 reads CSAGRTGAGNTIYF. The CDR3 nucleotides read TGCAGTGCTGGTCGGACAGGGGCTGGAAACACCATATATTTT.

V and J are TRBV7-9 and TRBJ1-2, with 7 bases aligning to TRBD1. The length of the CDR3 is 12 residues. J lost 13 bases, V lost 5 bases, and 10 bases had no gene match. Looked up from germline, CDR1 is SEHNR and CDR2 is FQNEAQ (reference sequence). CDR3 DNA: TGTGCCAGCAGCCCGGACGGGACAGCTAGCACCTTC. It translates to CASSPDGTASTF.

The gene calls are TRBV24-1 and TRBJ2-3; the match to TRBD1 covers 9 bases. The CDR3 totals 13 residues. Germline CDR1 is KGHDR and CDR2 is SFDVKD. V gave up 9 bases and J gave up 3 bases; unmatched junction bases: 3. The CDR3 DNA is TGTGCCACCGGGACAGGGAAGACAGATACGCAGTATTTT. Translating it yields CATGTGKTDTQYF.

V usage is TRBV20-1 and J usage is TRBJ2-5; 10 bases align to TRBD2. CDR1 and CDR2 from the germline V gene are DFQATT and SNEGSKA (reference sequence). The CDR3 length is 13 residues. Unmatched junction bases numbered 0, after V lost 0 bases and J lost 5 bases. The CDR3 DNA follows: TGCAGTGCTAGAGAGACTAGCGGGGAGACCCAGTACTTC. It encodes CSARETSGETQYF.

This clonotype was recorded many times. The rearrangement uses TRBV7-3 and TRBJ2-2; no firm D call. Per germline, CDR1 SGHTA and CDR2 FQGTGA. The V end was cut by 5 bases, the J end by 3 bases, with 19 bases between. This CDR3 has 17 residues. The CDR3 here is CASSPDPFSTYTGELFF. Here the CDR3 DNA reads TGTGCCAGCAGCCCCGATCCATTTTCAACCTACACCGGGGAGCTGTTTTTT.

This clonotype was counted between two and nine times. The chain uses TRBV27 and TRBJ2-3; TRBD2 matches 8 bases. Trimming removed 5 bases from V and 3 bases from J; junction bases left unmatched: 4. This CDR3 contains 14 residues. Germline V lookup: CDR1 MNHEY, CDR2 SMNVEV (reference sequence). The CDR3 DNA reads as TGTGCCAGCAGTCCCCAGCGGGAGACAGATACGCAGTATTTT. Translation gives CASSPQRETDTQYF.

At least ten counts were recorded for this clonotype. J is TRBJ1-1 and V is TRBV20-1; D is possibly TRBD1 (5 bases). CDR1 is DFQATT, CDR2 SNEGSKA, per germline (reference sequence). This CDR3 is built from 15 residues. V lost 0 bases and J lost 4, with 15 bases in between. The chain's CDR3 is CSARDRTRGATEAFF. The CDR3 DNA sequence: TGCAGTGCTAGAGATCGGACCCGAGGGGCCACTGAAGCTTTCTTT.

In its sample, this clonotype was seen once. The chain recombines TRBV7-3 with TRBJ1-2, with a tentative D call TRBD1 (6 bases). This CDR3 has 12 residues. Trimming cost V 3 bases and J 8 bases, with 10 bases left between them. CDR1 is SGHTA, CDR2 FQGTGA, per germline. CDR3 residues: CASSLSGEGYTF. The DNA of the CDR3 is TGTGCCAGCAGCTTGTCAGGGGAAGGCTACACCTTC.

The rearrangement joins TRBV7-3 to TRBJ2-7; possibly TRBD1 for D (5 bases). V was clipped by 5 bases and J by 8 bases, with 10 bases between them. Germline values: CDR1 SGHTA, CDR2 FQGTGA. The CDR3 extends over 11 amino acids. The CDR3 loop reads CASSDGHKQYF. CDR3 sequence (DNA): TGTGCCAGCAGCGATGGACACAAGCAGTACTTC.

The V call is TRBV7-8, the J call TRBJ2-5; 9 nucleotides agree with TRBD1. V shed 5 bases, J shed 4 bases, and the junction held 8 bases outside the gene matches. This CDR3 is built from 15 residues. The germline gives CDR1 SGHVS, CDR2 FQNEAQ. The CDR3: CASSLTGTGTETQYF. In DNA form, the CDR3 reads TGTGCCAGCAGCCTAACCGGGACAGGGACAGAGACCCAGTACTTC. Full variable domain (remainder filled in from reference TRBV7-8 and TRBJ2-5): GAGVSQSPRYKVAKRGQDVALRCDPISGHVSLFWYQQALGQGPEFLTYFQNEAQLDKSGLPSDRFFAERPEGSVSTLKIQRTQQEDSAVYLCASSLTGTGTETQYFGPGTRLLVL.

This clonotype came up many times. The CDR3 region is CASSPPGLSGGYTF. CDR3 nucleotide sequence: TGCGCCAGCAGCCCACCTGGGCTATCAGGCGGCTACACCTTC. The J gene is TRBJ1-2, the V gene TRBV5-1; D not resolved. This CDR3 has 14 amino acids. The germline V gene has CDR1 SGHRS and CDR2 YFSETQ. V was cut by 4 bases and J by 8 bases, with 18 bases left in between.